Following are 18 T cell receptor beta chains from one sample sequenced in a study of T cells after yellow fever vaccination. TCRdb used MiXCR to reprocess the 5' RACE reads, holding one entry per CDR3 protein. The sample shows a few hundred thousand distinct CDR3 sequences, around 17% of them seen only once. The sample in question was PBMCs, obtained 5 to 6 days after the first yellow fever vaccination. These receptors all stem from a young man who received the YFV17D yellow fever vaccine.

This clonotype occurred a few times. This chain joins TRBV20-1 and TRBJ2-3; 8 bases agree with TRBD2. This CDR3 has 14 amino acids. V lost 0 bases to trimming and J lost 4 bases; unmatched junction nucleotides: 3. Germline CDR1 reads DFQATT; CDR2 reads SNEGSKA (reference sequence). The CDR3 nucleotides read TGCAGTGCTAGAGACCCGACTAGCGCAGATACGCAGTATTTT. This translates into CSARDPTSADTQYF.

This clonotype was seen at least ten times. The CDR3 nucleotides are TGTGCCAGCAGCTTAGACGGGGGGAACACCGGGGAGCTGTTTTTT. Translation: CASSLDGGNTGELFF. The rearrangement uses TRBV7-2 and TRBJ2-2; possible D gene TRBD2, 6 bases. Trimming left V 1 base short and J 1 base short, with 7 bases between. This CDR3 is 15 amino acids long. CDR1 SGHTA and CDR2 FQGNSA come from the germline V gene.

This clonotype was detected only a few times. The chain couples TRBV12-3 or TRBV12-4 to TRBJ1-3, with D possibly matching TRBD1 (6 bases). Trimming left V 1 base short and J 2 bases short, with 12 bases between. This CDR3 is 16 amino acids long. The CDR3 region has the DNA TGTGCCAGCAGTTTAGTTGGGGCAGGGGCTGGAAACACCATATATTTT. This sequence encodes CASSLVGAGAGNTIYF.

This clonotype was detected only a few times. The rearrangement uses TRBV6-5 and TRBJ1-6; perhaps TRBD1 as D (6 bases). Trimming stripped 1 base from V and 10 bases from J, with 14 bases between. The CDR3 totals 15 residues. Germline CDR1 is MNHEY and CDR2 is SVGAGI. Here the CDR3 reads CASSYWSGQQSPLHF. The CDR3 DNA follows: TGTGCCAGCAGTTACTGGTCGGGACAACAGTCACCCCTCCACTTT.

A few counts support this clonotype. The chain combines TRBV5-1 with TRBJ1-1; D is possibly TRBD1 (5 bases). Germline CDR1 SGHRS, CDR2 YFSETQ. Trimming removed 4 bases at V and 5 bases at J, with 21 bases between. The CDR3 runs 16 residues. The CDR3: CASSKGEHRKKTEAFF. The CDR3 coding sequence is TGCGCCAGCAGCAAGGGTGAACACAGGAAAAAAACTGAAGCTTTCTTT.

This chain links TRBV20-1 with TRBJ1-4; TRBD1 might be the D (6 bases). There are 14 residues in the CDR3. Trimming removed 5 bases at V and 8 bases at J, with 18 bases between. From germline, CDR1 is DFQATT and CDR2 SNEGSKA (reference sequence). The CDR3 protein is CSAPAGGLREKLFF. CDR3 sequence (DNA): TGCAGTGCTCCGGCGGGGGGGCTACGCGAAAAACTGTTTTTT.

This chain links TRBV7-7 with TRBJ2-5, with 7 positions matching TRBD1. The V gene's germline CDR1 is SSHAT and CDR2 FNYEAQ (reference sequence). J lost 0 bases, V lost 5 bases, and 6 bases had no gene match. This CDR3 is built from 15 residues. The CDR3 sequence is CASSPNRGDQETQYF. The CDR3 DNA follows: TGTGCCAGCAGCCCCAACAGGGGCGACCAAGAGACCCAGTACTTC.

The CDR3 spells CASKSTGASGNTIYF. The CDR3 DNA is TGTGCCAGTAAGTCGACAGGGGCCTCTGGAAACACCATATATTTT. This chain links TRBV6-1 with TRBJ1-3; 8 nucleotides line up with TRBD1. V gave up 9 bases and J gave up 0 bases; unmatched junction bases: 7. CDR3 size: 15 residues. Germline CDR1 MNHNS, CDR2 SASEGT.

The CDR3 reads CASKRSSPSYEQYF. Here the CDR3 DNA reads TGTGCCAGCAAGAGGTCGTCTCCCTCCTACGAGCAGTACTTC. V gene TRBV2 combines with J gene TRBJ2-7, with D unresolved. Trimming removed 7 bases at V and 0 bases at J, with 13 bases between. The CDR3 consists of 14 residues. Germline CDR1 and CDR2: SNHLY and FYNNEI.

The chain carries TRBV20-1 and TRBJ1-4; D perhaps matches TRBD1 (6 bases). V dropped 2 bases and J dropped 3 bases, with 13 bases sitting between them. CDR3 length equals 15 residues. CDR1 is DFQATT and CDR2 is SNEGSKA in the germline V gene (reference sequence). CDR3 nucleotide sequence: TGCAGTGCTAGACCGGGGGCGGGAGCTAATGAAAAACTGTTTTTT. Translated, it gives CSARPGAGANEKLFF.

The chain links TRBV10-3 to TRBJ2-2, with TRBD1 identical over 7 bases. The V and J ends lost 6 bases and 0 bases, in that order; junction bases with no gene match: 4. Germline V lookup: CDR1 ENHRY, CDR2 SYGVKD. The length of the CDR3 is 15 residues. CDR3 nucleotide sequence: TGTGCCATCAGACAGGGGACAGCGAACACCGGGGAGCTGTTTTTT. Its translation is CAIRQGTANTGELFF.

This clonotype showed up just a few times. The V call is TRBV12-3 or TRBV12-4, the J call TRBJ2-7; D is uncertain. CDR3 size: 11 residues. Trimming took off 7 bases at V and 7 bases at J, with 11 bases between the two ends. CDR3 protein: CASTKGGEQYF. For the CDR3, the DNA is TGTGCCAGCACTAAGGGCGGAGAGCAGTACTTC.

This chain connects TRBV5-1 to TRBJ2-7; 8 bases map to TRBD1. The CDR3 runs 16 residues. Germline-derived CDR1 and CDR2 are SGHRS and YFSETQ. Trimming took 2 bases from V and 0 from J; bases not matched to a gene: 7. Here the CDR3 reads CASSLNGQGSSYEQYF. The CDR3 DNA follows: TGCGCCAGCAGCTTAAACGGACAGGGATCCTCCTACGAGCAGTACTTC. The whole variable domain, filled in from reference TRBV5-1 and TRBJ2-7, reads KAGVTQTPRYLIKTRGQQVTLSCSPISGHRSVSWYQQTPGQGLQFLFEYFSETQRNKGNFPGRFSGRQFSNSRSEMNVSTLELGDSALYLCASSLNGQGSSYEQYFGPGTRLTVT.

This clonotype came up a few times. V and J are TRBV24-1 and TRBJ2-1; D might be TRBD2 (7 bases). This CDR3 has 16 amino acids. V was cut by 4 bases and J by 3 bases, with 15 bases left in between. Germline V gives CDR1 KGHDR, CDR2 SFDVKD. As DNA, the CDR3 is TGTGCCACCAGTGACCCTCGGGGGGCGGTCTACAATGAGCAGTTCTTC. Translated, it gives CATSDPRGAVYNEQFF.

This chain connects TRBV7-9 to TRBJ1-5, with TRBD1 as a possible D gene (5 bases). Germline V gives CDR1 SEHNR, CDR2 FQNEAQ (reference sequence). The CDR3 has 14 amino acids. V was shortened by 5 bases and J by 6 bases, with 14 bases between the two germline ends. This chain's CDR3 is CASSPSGPLQPQHF. CDR3 sequence (DNA): TGTGCCAGCAGCCCTTCGGGGCCTCTTCAGCCCCAGCATTTT.

The chain is built from TRBV5-1 and TRBJ2-3, with a tentative D call TRBD1 (5 bases). This CDR3 spans 15 amino acids. Germline V gene data show CDR1 as SGHRS and CDR2 as YFSETQ. V lost 0 bases and J lost 3, with 11 bases in between. The CDR3 region is CASSLASGKTDTQYF. CDR3 DNA: TGCGCCAGCAGCTTGGCCTCAGGGAAGACAGATACGCAGTATTTT.

J is TRBJ1-4 and V is TRBV5-6; D might be TRBD1 (5 bases). There are 17 residues in the CDR3. The V gene lost 3 bases and the J gene lost 0 bases, with 15 bases spanning the gap. Germline lookup yields CDR1 SGHDT and CDR2 YYEEEE. In DNA, the CDR3 is TGTGCCAGCAGCTCTCTGGAGGGGTCTGCAACTAATGAAAAACTGTTTTTT. Translating gives CASSSLEGSATNEKLFF. The full variable domain, rest sourced from reference TRBV5-6 and TRBJ1-4, is DAGVTQSPTHLIKTRGQQVTLRCSPKSGHDTVSWYQQALGQGPQFIFQYYEEEERQRGNFPDRFSGHQFPNYSSELNVNALLLGDSALYLCASSSLEGSATNEKLFFGSGTQLSVL.

The rearrangement links TRBV9 to TRBJ2-2, with D unresolved. CDR1 and CDR2 from the germline V gene are SGDLS and YYNGEE. This CDR3 comprises 17 residues. The V and J ends lost 7 bases and 0 bases respectively, with 19 bases between them. In DNA form, the CDR3 reads TGTGCCAGCTCGCTACCCAATTTCGGTCCGAACACCGGGGAGCTGTTTTTT. Translation gives CASSLPNFGPNTGELFF. The variable domain in full, with the rest retrieved from reference TRBV9 and TRBJ2-2, is DSGVTQTPKHLITATGQRVTLRCSPRSGDLSVYWYQQSLDQGLQFLIQYYNGEERAKGNILERFSAQQFPDLHSELNLSSLELGDSALYFCASSLPNFGPNTGELFFGEGSRLTVL.